What follows are 18 T cell receptor beta chains derived from one specimen sequenced in a study of blood T cell repertoires in COVID-19 (dated by TCRdb to the early 2020s). Libraries were prepared through the immunoSEQ multiplex PCR assay. Imported from immuneACCESS, the table was reduced by TCRdb to in-frame sequences with V and J called. These copies leave out some clones; in studies compared against another copy, an unresolved V gene accounts for under half, and the cause of the remainder is not known. This sample comprises a few hundred thousand clones, around nine tenths of them detected only once. 3% of the sample goes to the ten largest clones. The sequencing sample was made of peripheral blood. The receptors were gathered from a man aged 55 to 70 with acute or convalescent COVID-19.

V and J are TRBV29-1 and TRBJ1-1, with 9 bases aligning to TRBD1. V lost 7 bases, J lost 3 bases, and 9 bases stayed unmatched. The CDR3 has 14 amino acids. Looked up from germline, CDR1 is SQVTM and CDR2 is ANQGSEA. The CDR3: CSGDGWTGDTEAFF. The CDR3 nucleotides are TGCAGCGGGGACGGTTGGACAGGGGACACTGAAGCTTTCTTT. Full variable domain (outside the CDR3, taken from reference TRBV29-1 and TRBJ1-1): SAVISQKPSRDICQRGTSLTIQCQVDSQVTMMFWYRQQPGQSLTLIATANQGSEATYESGFVIDKFPISRPNLTFSTLTVSNMSPEDSSIYLCSGDGWTGDTEAFFGQGTRLTVV.

The V gene is TRBV1, the J gene TRBJ2-1; the table's D call TRBD1 went unverified against the DNA. TRBV1 is flagged as a pseudogene. The CDR3 is made up of 16 amino acids. CDR3 region: CTSSQPSWDSPHEQFF. The CDR3 region has the DNA TGCACCAGCAGCCAACCAAGTTGGGACAGTCCCCATGAGCAGTTCTTC.

The chain employs TRBV12-3 or TRBV12-4 and TRBJ1-2; the D is unclear. The CDR3 is made up of 13 amino acids. V lost 7 bases and J lost 8, with 17 bases in between. The CDR3 coding sequence is TGTGCCAGCACCTCTTACAGCAACTCCGGCTACACCTTC. Translated: CASTSYSNSGYTF.

The chain couples TRBV5-4 to TRBJ2-5; D not certain. Germline-derived CDR1 and CDR2 are SGHNT and YYREEE (reference sequence). The V gene lost 2 bases and the J gene lost 9 bases, with 14 bases spanning the gap. There are 13 residues in the CDR3. The CDR3 here is CASSFGSTRSQYF. Here the CDR3 DNA reads TGTGCCAGCAGCTTTGGTTCGACGCGGTCCCAGTACTTC.

This clone showed up just a few times. The chain carries TRBV7-9 and TRBJ2-1; the match to TRBD1 covers 11 bases. Germline V gene data show CDR1 as SEHNR and CDR2 as FQNEAQ (reference sequence). The CDR3 sequence is 19 residues long. V trimming: 1 base; J trimming: 9 bases; junction bases outside the gene matches: 17. The CDR3 sequence: CASSLVGTGGYRGYREQFF. Here the CDR3 DNA reads TGTGCCAGCAGCTTAGTAGGGACAGGGGGGTACCGGGGGTATCGTGAGCAGTTCTTC.

This clone was seen a few times. V usage is TRBV19 and J usage is TRBJ1-2; D uncertain. Per the germline V gene, CDR1 is LNHDA and CDR2 is SQIVND (reference sequence). V was pared by 7 bases and J by 1 base, with 13 bases between. This CDR3 has 14 amino acids. DNA of the CDR3: TGTGCCAGTATGGGAGCCGGGGATAACTATGGCTACACCTTC. It yields the protein CASMGAGDNYGYTF.

This clone was recorded many times. The J gene is TRBJ1-2, the V gene TRBV19; 7 nucleotides match TRBD1. The germline CDR1 and CDR2 sequences are LNHDA and SQIVND (reference sequence). The V segment lost 5 bases and the J segment 7 bases; nucleotides outside the gene matches: 10. The CDR3 has 14 amino acids. The CDR3 region has the DNA TGTGCCAGTAGTCAAGGACAGGCGTACGGTGGCTACACCTTC. It yields the protein CASSQGQAYGGYTF.

The chain couples TRBV7-2 to TRBJ2-1; TRBD2 aligns across 11 bases. With 5 bases clipped from V and 7 bases from J, the junction kept 13 bases outside the gene matches. CDR1 is SGHTA and CDR2 is FQGNSA in the germline V gene. The CDR3 covers 17 residues. In DNA, the CDR3 is TGTGCCAGCAGCAGGAGATCAGGGTCTAGCGGGGGGAATGAGCAGTTCTTC. Translating it yields CASSRRSGSSGGNEQFF.

V gene TRBV7-3 combines with J gene TRBJ2-1; 12 bases are a match to TRBD2. V shed 0 bases, J shed 4 bases, and the junction held 7 bases outside the gene matches. Germline V gene lookup returns CDR1 SGHTA and CDR2 FQGTGA. The CDR3 is 18 amino acids. CDR3 sequence (DNA): TGTGCCAGCAGCTTAACGCCTAGCGGGGGGGCTATGTACAATGAGCAGTTCTTC. Translated: CASSLTPSGGAMYNEQFF.

The chain is built from TRBV3-1 (or the pseudogene TRBV3-2) and TRBJ1-2, with 8 bases that match TRBD1. With 0 bases clipped from V and 8 bases from J, the junction kept 17 bases outside the gene matches. The CDR3 runs 18 residues. Germline V gene data show CDR1 as LGHDT and CDR2 as YNNKEL (reference sequence). CDR3 in amino acids: CASSQDGGQAHLEKGYTF. As DNA, the CDR3 is TGTGCCAGCAGCCAAGACGGGGGACAGGCCCACCTGGAGAAGGGCTACACCTTC.

V is TRBV4-1 and J is TRBJ1-6, with 7 positions matching TRBD1. There are 15 residues in the CDR3. The germline CDR1 and CDR2 sequences are MGHRA and YSYEKL. V was pared by 5 bases and J by 13 bases, with 14 bases of the junction left unmatched. CDR3 region: CASSSSYLGQMPLHF. DNA for the CDR3: TGCGCCAGCAGCTCTTCCTACCTGGGACAGATGCCCCTCCACTTT.

This clone has just one count. V is TRBV24-1 and J is TRBJ2-3; TRBD2 matches 11 bases. The CDR3 has 16 amino acids. CDR1 is KGHDR, CDR2 SFDVKD, per germline. Trimming at V came to 5 bases and at J to 2 bases, leaving 5 bases not matched to a gene. This CDR3 is CATSGASGGTTDTQYF. CDR3 bases: TGTGCCACCAGTGGGGCTAGCGGGGGGACCACAGATACGCAGTATTTT.

A single count supports this clone. V is TRBV7-9 and J is TRBJ1-2; 7 bases match TRBD1. The CDR3 runs 15 residues. V shed 4 bases and J 4 bases; nucleotides not matched to a gene: 9. In germline, CDR1 is SEHNR, CDR2 FQNEAQ (reference sequence). The DNA for the CDR3 is TGTGCCAGCAGCTCTCCGGACAGGCCCCCCTATGGCTACACCTTC. This sequence encodes CASSSPDRPPYGYTF.

This clone was picked up a small number of times. The CDR3 is CASSRTRRGGLEVEQYF. The CDR3 DNA follows: TGTGCCAGCAGCCGGACCAGGCGGGGGGGCCTAGAAGTCGAGCAGTACTTC. This chain uses TRBV7-6 with TRBJ2-7; 9 nucleotides agree with TRBD2. The CDR3 extends over 17 amino acids. Germline V CDR1 and CDR2: SGHVS, FNYEAQ. The V gene end was trimmed by 5 bases and the J gene end by 6 bases; junction bases not matched to a gene: 17.

The chain combines TRBV29-1 with TRBJ1-1; a weak D match, TRBD1 (5 bases). The CDR3 runs 11 residues. Germline CDR1 SQVTM, CDR2 ANQGSEA. Between the trimmed V and J ends, which lost 4 bases and 10 bases, there was a span of 13 bases. Written as DNA, the CDR3 is TGCAGCGTTGCCCGGCAGGGCCGAGCTTTCTTT. Translated: CSVARQGRAFF.

The CDR3 reads CASSPNRIISNQPQHF. The CDR3, as DNA: TGCGCCAGCAGCCCTAACAGGATAATCAGCAATCAGCCCCAGCATTTT. This chain connects TRBV4-3 to TRBJ1-5, with a tentative D call TRBD1 (5 bases). The V gene lost 4 bases and the J gene lost 1 base, with 14 bases spanning the gap. Germline values: CDR1 LGHNA, CDR2 YSLEER. The CDR3 loop spans 16 amino acids.

The chain uses TRBV3-1 (or the pseudogene TRBV3-2) and TRBJ2-2; 12 bases line up with TRBD2. With V trimmed by 5 bases and J by 5 bases, 6 bases remained unmatched. Germline V lookup: CDR1 LGHDT, CDR2 YNNKEL (reference sequence). The CDR3 consists of 16 residues. CDR3 DNA: TGTGCCAGCAGCTCGGGACTAGCGGGTCTAACCGGGGAGCTGTTTTTT. This codes for CASSSGLAGLTGELFF.

The CDR3 is CAGSTGRYGELFF. CDR3 bases: TGTGCCGGATCGACAGGGAGGTACGGGGAGCTGTTTTTT. The chain combines TRBV11-2 with TRBJ2-2, with D maybe TRBD1 (7 bases). This CDR3 is 13 amino acids long. V dropped 11 bases and J dropped 7 bases, with 17 bases sitting between them. Per germline, CDR1 SGHAT and CDR2 FQNNGV.